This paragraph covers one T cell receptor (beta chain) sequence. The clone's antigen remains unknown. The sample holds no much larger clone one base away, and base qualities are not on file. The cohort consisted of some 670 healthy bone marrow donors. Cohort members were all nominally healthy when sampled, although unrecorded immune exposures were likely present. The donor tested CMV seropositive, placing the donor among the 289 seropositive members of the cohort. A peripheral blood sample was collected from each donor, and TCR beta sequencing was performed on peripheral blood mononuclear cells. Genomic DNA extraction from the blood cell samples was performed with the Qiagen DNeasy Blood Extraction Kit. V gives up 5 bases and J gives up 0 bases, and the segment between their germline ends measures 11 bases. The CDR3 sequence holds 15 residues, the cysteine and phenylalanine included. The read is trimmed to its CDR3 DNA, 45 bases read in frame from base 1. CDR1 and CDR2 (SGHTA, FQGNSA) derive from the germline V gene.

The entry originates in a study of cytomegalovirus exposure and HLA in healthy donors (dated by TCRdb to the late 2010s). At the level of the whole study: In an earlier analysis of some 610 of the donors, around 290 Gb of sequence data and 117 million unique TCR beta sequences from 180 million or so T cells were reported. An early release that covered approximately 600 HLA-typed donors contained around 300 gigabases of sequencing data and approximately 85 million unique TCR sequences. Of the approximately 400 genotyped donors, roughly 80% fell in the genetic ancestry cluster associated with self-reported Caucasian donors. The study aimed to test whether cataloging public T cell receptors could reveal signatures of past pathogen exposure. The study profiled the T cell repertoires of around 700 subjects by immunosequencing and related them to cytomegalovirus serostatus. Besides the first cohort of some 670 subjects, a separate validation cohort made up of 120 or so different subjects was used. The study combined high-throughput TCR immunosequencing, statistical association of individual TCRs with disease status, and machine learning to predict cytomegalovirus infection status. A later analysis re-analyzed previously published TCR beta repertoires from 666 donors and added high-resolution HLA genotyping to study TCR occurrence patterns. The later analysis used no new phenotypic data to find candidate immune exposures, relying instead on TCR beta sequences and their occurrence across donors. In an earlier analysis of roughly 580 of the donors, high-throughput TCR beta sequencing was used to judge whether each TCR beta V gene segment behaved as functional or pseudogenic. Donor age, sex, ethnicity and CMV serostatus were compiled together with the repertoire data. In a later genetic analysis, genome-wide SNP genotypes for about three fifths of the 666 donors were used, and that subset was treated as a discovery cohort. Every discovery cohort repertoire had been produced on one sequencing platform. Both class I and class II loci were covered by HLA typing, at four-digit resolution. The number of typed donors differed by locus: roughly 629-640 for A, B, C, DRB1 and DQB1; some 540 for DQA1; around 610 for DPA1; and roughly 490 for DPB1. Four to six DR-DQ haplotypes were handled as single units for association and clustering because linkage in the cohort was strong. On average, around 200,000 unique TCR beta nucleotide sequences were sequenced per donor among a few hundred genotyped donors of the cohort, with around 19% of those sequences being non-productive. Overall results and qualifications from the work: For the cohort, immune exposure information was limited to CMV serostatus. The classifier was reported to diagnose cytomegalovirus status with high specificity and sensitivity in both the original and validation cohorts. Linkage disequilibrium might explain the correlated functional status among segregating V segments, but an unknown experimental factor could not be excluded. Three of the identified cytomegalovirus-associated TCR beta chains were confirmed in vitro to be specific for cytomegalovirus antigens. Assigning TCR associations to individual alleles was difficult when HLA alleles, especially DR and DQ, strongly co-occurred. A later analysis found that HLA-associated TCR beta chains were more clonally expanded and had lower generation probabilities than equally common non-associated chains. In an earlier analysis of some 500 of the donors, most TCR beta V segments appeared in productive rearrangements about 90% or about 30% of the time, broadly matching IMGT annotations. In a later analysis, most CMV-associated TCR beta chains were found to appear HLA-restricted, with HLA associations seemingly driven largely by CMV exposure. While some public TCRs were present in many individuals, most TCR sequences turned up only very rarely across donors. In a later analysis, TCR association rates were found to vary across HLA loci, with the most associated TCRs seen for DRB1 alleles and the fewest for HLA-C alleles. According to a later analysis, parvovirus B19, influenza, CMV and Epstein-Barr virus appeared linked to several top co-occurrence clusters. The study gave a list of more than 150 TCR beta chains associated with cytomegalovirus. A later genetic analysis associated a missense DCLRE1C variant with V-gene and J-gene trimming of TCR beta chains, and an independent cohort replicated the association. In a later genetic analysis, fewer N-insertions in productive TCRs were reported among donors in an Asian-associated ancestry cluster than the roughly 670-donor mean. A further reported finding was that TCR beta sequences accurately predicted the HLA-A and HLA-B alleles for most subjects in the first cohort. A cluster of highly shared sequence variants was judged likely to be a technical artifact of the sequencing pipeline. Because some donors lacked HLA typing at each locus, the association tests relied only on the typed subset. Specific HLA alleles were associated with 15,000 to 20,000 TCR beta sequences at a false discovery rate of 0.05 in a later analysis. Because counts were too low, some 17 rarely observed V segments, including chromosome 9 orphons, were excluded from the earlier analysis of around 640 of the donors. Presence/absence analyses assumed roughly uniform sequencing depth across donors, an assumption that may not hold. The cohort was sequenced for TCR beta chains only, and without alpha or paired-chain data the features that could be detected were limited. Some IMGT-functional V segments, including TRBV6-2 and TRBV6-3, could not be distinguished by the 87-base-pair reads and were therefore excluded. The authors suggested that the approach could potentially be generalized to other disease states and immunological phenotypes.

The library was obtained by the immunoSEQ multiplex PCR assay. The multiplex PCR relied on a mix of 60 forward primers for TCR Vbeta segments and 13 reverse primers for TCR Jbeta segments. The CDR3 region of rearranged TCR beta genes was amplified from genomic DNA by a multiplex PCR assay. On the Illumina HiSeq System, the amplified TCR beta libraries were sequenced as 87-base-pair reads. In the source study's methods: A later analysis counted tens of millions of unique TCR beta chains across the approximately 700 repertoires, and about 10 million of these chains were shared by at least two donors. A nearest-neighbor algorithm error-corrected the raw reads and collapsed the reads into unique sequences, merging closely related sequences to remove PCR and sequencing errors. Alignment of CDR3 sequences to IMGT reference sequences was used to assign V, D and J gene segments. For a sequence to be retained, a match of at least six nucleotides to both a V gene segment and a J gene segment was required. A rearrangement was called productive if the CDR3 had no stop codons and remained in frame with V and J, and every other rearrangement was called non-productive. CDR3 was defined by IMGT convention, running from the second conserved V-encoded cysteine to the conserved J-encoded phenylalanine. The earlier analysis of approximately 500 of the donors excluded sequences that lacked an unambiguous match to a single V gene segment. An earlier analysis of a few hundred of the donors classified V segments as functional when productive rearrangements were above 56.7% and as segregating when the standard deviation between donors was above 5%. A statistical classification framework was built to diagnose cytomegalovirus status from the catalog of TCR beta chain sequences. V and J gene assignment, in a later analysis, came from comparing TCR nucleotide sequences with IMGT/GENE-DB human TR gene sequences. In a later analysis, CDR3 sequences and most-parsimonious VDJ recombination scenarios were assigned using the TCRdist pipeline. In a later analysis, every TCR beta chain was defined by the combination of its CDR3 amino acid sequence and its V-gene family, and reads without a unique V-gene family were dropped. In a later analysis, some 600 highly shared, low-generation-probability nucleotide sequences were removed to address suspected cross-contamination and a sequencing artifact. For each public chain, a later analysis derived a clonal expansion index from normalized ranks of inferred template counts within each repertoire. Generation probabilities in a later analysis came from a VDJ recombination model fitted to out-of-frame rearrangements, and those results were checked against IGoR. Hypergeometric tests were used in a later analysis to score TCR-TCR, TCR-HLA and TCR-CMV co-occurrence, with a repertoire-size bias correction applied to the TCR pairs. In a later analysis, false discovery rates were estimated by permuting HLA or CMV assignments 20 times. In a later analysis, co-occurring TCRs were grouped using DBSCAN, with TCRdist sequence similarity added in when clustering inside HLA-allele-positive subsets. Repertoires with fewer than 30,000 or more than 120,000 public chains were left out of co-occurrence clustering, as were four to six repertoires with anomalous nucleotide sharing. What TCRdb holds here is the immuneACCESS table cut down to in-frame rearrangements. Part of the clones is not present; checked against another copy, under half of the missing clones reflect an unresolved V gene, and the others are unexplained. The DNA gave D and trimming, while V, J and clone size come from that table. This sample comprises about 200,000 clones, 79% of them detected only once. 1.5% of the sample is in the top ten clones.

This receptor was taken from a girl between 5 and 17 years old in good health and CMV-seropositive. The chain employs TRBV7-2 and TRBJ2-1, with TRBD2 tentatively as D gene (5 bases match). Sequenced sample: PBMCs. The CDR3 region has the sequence CASSELVSSYNEQFF. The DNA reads TGTGCCAGCAGCGAACTAGTGAGCTCCTACAATGAGCAGTTCTTC.